The rows below give T cell receptor beta chains drawn from one sample of a study of blood T cells in healthy people across ages. A single record per CDR3 protein comes from TCRdb applying MiXCR to the 5' RACE reads. The sample has approximately 1,700,000 distinct CDR3 sequences, roughly two fifths seen once. The sequencing input was blood. The receptors come from a human donor in good health. CDR3s include the opening cysteine and the closing phenylalanine or tryptophan. Fields, in order: V gene, J gene, clone size, D gene, CDR3 DNA, CDR3 protein. A D gene is named only where the DNA matches it firmly. A row's size may be missing; if present it is once, few, many or a size class.

>TRBV29-1|TRBJ1-5|few|NA
TGCAGCGAGGGGGAGGGGGAGAACAATCAGCCCCAGCATTTT
CSEGEGENNQPQHF
>TRBV12-3/TRBV12-4|TRBJ2-5|NA|NA
TGTGCCAGCAGCCAGGACCGGACAGTCCAAGAGACCCAGTACTTC
CASSQDRTVQETQYF
>TRBV20-1|TRBJ2-3|NA|TRBD1
TGCAGCGGTACGACAGGGGAAGGGACAGATACGCAGTATTTT
CSGTTGEGTDTQYF
>TRBV6-2/TRBV6-3|TRBJ2-5|NA|NA
TGTGCCAGCAGTTACTCAGGAGGGCTCGATAAGTACTTC
CASSYSGGLDKYF
>TRBV7-2|TRBJ2-7|many|NA
TGTGCCAGCAGCCCATCACGATACGAGCAGTACTTC
CASSPSRYEQYF
>TRBV28|TRBJ1-1|NA|NA
TGTGCCAGCAGCCGAACAGGGACTAACACTGAAGCTTTCTTT
CASSRTGTNTEAFF
>TRBV7-2|TRBJ2-1|NA|NA
TGTGCCAGCAAACTCGGGCGGGCGAACAATGAGCAGTTCTTC
CASKLGRANNEQFF
>TRBV25-1|TRBJ1-2|few|TRBD1
TGTGCCAGCAGATCACAGGGGGCGCAGGGCTATGGCTACACCTTC
CASRSQGAQGYGYTF
>TRBV24-1|TRBJ2-3|NA|TRBD2
TGTGCCACCAGTGATCCCTCTCTAGCGGGGGGACGGACAGATACGCAGTATTTT
CATSDPSLAGGRTDTQYF
>TRBV6-1|TRBJ1-2|NA|NA
TGTGCCAGCAGTGAAGCGGGGGACTCGTGGTATGGCTACACCTTC
CASSEAGDSWYGYTF
>TRBV6-5|TRBJ2-1|few|NA
TGTGCCAGCAGTTACAGCCCCTGGGGTGAGCAGTTCTTC
CASSYSPWGEQFF
>TRBV15|TRBJ2-7|NA|NA
TGTGCCACCAGCCCTGACCGGGGGCTTAGCTCCTACGAGCAGTACTTC
CATSPDRGLSSYEQYF
>TRBV7-2|TRBJ2-7|few|TRBD2
TGTGCCAGCAGCTTAGCGCGAGGGGAGGGCTACGAGCAGTACTTC
CASSLARGEGYEQYF
>TRBV14|TRBJ2-5|once|NA
TGTGCCAGCAGCCGACGACAGGAGGGAGAAGAGACCCAGTACTTC
CASSRRQEGEETQYF
>TRBV7-6|TRBJ1-1|NA|NA
TGTGCCAGCAGCTTAGCGGAGGGGCTGAACACTGAAGCTTTCTTT
CASSLAEGLNTEAFF
>TRBV6-6|TRBJ2-1|NA|NA
TGTGCCAGCGGCCCGGACATTTACTCCTACAATGAGCAGTTCTTC
CASGPDIYSYNEQFF
>TRBV6-5|TRBJ1-1|NA|TRBD1
TGTGCCTGCAGACTTGGGACAGGGGGCTCAACTGAAGCTTTCTTT
CACRLGTGGSTEAFF
>TRBV12-3/TRBV12-4|TRBJ2-3|NA|NA
TGTGCCAGCCAAGTCCGAGGGGCGGATACGCAGTATTTT
CASQVRGADTQYF
>TRBV29-1|TRBJ1-2|NA|NA
TGCAGCGTTCCCAGACCCCGTGGCTACACCTTC
CSVPRPRGYTF
>TRBV5-6|TRBJ2-3|few|NA
TGTGCCAGCAGCCCTCTTAGCGGAGGCACAGATACGCAGTATTTT
CASSPLSGGTDTQYF
>TRBV5-1|TRBJ2-1|NA|TRBD2
TGCGCCAGCAGCCCGTGGGGGGGGGGCTACAATGAGCAGTTCTTC
CASSPWGGGYNEQFF
>TRBV28|TRBJ1-1|NA|NA
TGTGCCAGCAGTTTGGGCCCTTCTGAAGCTTTCTTT
CASSLGPSEAFF
>TRBV7-2|TRBJ2-7|few|TRBD1
TGTGCCAGCAGCCGACGACAGGGGTGGGAGCAGTACTTC
CASSRRQGWEQYF
>TRBV20-1|TRBJ1-2|few|NA
TGCCTACCGGGGGAGGGGGTATATGGCTACACCTTC
CLPGEGVYGYTF
>TRBV29-1|TRBJ2-1|NA|NA
TGCAGCGTAATAATACCTGGACATCCCCTTGTGAAGCAGTTCTTC
CSVIIPGHPLVKQFF
>TRBV28|TRBJ1-1|NA|NA
TGTGCCAGCAGACCTGTGTCTTACACTGAAGCTTTCTTT
CASRPVSYTEAFF
>TRBV6-6|TRBJ2-1|NA|NA
TGTGCCACCGGCCGCCCGGGTGAGCAGTTCTTC
CATGRPGEQFF
>TRBV3-1|TRBJ2-4|NA|NA
TGTGCCAGCAGCCTTCTTGACACGACCTCCTACGGGCAGTACTTC
CASSLLDTTSYGQYF
>TRBV20-1|TRBJ2-7|NA|NA
TGCAGTGCTAGCGGGGAATCTTACTACGAGCAGTACTTC
CSASGESYYEQYF
>TRBV3-1|TRBJ2-7|NA|NA
TGTGCCAGCAGCGGCGGAGGGGGCTCCTTCGAGCAGTACTTC
CASSGGGGSFEQYF
>TRBV7-6|TRBJ2-1|NA|NA
TGTGCCAGCACCATAGGGGGTAGCAATGAGCAGTTCTTC
CASTIGGSNEQFF
>TRBV4-1|TRBJ1-6|NA|NA
TGCGCCAGCAATTTGGCCCCGGGCGATTCACCCCTCCACTTT
CASNLAPGDSPLHF
>TRBV4-2|TRBJ2-5|NA|TRBD2
TGTGCCAGCAGCCATGGTAGCGGGTCGGGGGAGACCCAGTACTTC
CASSHGSGSGETQYF
>TRBV29-1|TRBJ2-2|NA|TRBD2
TGCAGCGTTGAAAGCGGGGGCGGGGAGCTGTTTTTT
CSVESGGGELFF
>TRBV18|TRBJ2-6|NA|NA
TGTGCCAGCTCACCAGGCGGGCTTGTTCGCTCTGGGGCCAACGTCCTGACTTTC
CASSPGGLVRSGANVLTF
>TRBV20-1|TRBJ1-4|NA|NA
TGCAGTGCCTCCCAAGGTGCAACTAATGAAAAACTGTTTTTT
CSASQGATNEKLFF
>TRBV4-3|TRBJ1-6|NA|NA
TGCGCCAGCAGCCAAGTTGGGGCATACTCGCCCCTCCACTTT
CASSQVGAYSPLHF
>TRBV7-8|TRBJ2-1|few|TRBD2
TGTGCCAGCAGCCTAGGACTAGCGGGGGCCACCTTTTTCTATGAGCAGTTCTTC
CASSLGLAGATFFYEQFF
>TRBV20-1|TRBJ2-7|NA|NA
TGCAGTGCTCCTCGGGACTTCCTCTACGAGCAGTACTTC
CSAPRDFLYEQYF
>TRBV9|TRBJ2-1|few|NA
TGTGCCAGCAGCGTACCTAAGGACAGGAGGGCAAATGAGCAGTTCTTC
CASSVPKDRRANEQFF
>TRBV20-1|TRBJ2-7|NA|NA
TGCAGTGCTAGAGGCCTGGACAGATCCTACGAGCAGTACTTC
CSARGLDRSYEQYF
>TRBV28|TRBJ2-3|NA|NA
TGTGCCAGCAGTACTCGTACTAGCTTTTTGGGTACGCAGTATTTT
CASSTRTSFLGTQYF
>TRBV29-1|TRBJ2-7|once|TRBD1
TGCAACGTCGAAAAACAGGGGAACTACGAGCAGTACTTC
CNVEKQGNYEQYF
>TRBV18|TRBJ1-4|NA|NA
TGTGCCAGCTCACCAGAGCTTAATGAAAAACTGTTTTTT
CASSPELNEKLFF
>TRBV29-1|TRBJ2-7|NA|TRBD1
TGCAGCGTTGACGCCGGGACAGGAGGATCCTACGAGCAGTACTTC
CSVDAGTGGSYEQYF
>TRBV20-1|TRBJ2-4|NA|NA
TGCAGTGCCCACGTCGGACCAGCCAAAAACATTCAGTACTTC
CSAHVGPAKNIQYF
>TRBV6-6|TRBJ2-7|NA|TRBD1
TGTGCCAGCAGTGCACCGAGACAGGGTTTGGACGAGCAGTACTTC
CASSAPRQGLDEQYF
>TRBV2|TRBJ2-7|NA|NA
TGTGCCAGCAGTGAAGTACGCGCGGCCGAGCAGTACTTC
CASSEVRAAEQYF
>TRBV7-6|TRBJ2-7|once|NA
TGTGCCAGCAGCTTAGTGTGTCAGGGACGGCCCTACGAGCAGTACTTC
CASSLVCQGRPYEQYF
>TRBV6-5|TRBJ1-1|NA|NA
TGTGCCAGCAGTTACTCCCCTCTGGGCACTGAAGCTTTCTTT
CASSYSPLGTEAFF
>TRBV6-5|TRBJ1-4|NA|TRBD1
TGTGCCAGCAGTTATCAGGGGGCAGCAACTAATGAAAAACTGTTTTTT
CASSYQGAATNEKLFF